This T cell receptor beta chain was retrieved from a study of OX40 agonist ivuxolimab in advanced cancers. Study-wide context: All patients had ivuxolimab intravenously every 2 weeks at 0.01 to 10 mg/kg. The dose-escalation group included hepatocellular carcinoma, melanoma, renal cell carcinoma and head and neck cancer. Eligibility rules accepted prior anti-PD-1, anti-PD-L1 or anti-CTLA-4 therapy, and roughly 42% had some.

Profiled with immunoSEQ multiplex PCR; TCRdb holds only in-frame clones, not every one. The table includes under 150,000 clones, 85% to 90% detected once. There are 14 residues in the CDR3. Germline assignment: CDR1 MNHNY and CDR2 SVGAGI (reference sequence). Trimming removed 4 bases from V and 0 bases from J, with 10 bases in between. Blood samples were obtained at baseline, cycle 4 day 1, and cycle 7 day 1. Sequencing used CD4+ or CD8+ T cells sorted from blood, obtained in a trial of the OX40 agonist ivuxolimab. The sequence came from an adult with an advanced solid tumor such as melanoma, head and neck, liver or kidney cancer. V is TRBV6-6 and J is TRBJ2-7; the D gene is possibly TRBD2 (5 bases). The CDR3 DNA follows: TGTGCCAGCAGTTTGAGGGAGAGCTCCTACGAGCAGTACTTC. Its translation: CASSLRESSYEQYF.